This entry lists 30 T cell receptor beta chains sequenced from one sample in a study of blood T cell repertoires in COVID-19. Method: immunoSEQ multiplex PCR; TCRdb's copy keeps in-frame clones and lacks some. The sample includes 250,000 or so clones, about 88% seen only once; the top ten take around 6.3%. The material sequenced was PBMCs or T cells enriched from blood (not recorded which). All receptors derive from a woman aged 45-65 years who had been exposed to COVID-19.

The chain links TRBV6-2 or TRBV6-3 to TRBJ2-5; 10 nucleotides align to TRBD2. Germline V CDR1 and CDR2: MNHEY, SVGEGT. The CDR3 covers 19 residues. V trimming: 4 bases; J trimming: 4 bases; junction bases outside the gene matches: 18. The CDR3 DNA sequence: TGTGCCAGCAGTTCTAGCCTCCTCACCTTAGCGGGGGGCATAGAGACCCAGTACTTC. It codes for CASSSSLLTLAGGIETQYF.

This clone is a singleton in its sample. Here the CDR3 DNA reads TGCAGCGTGGGCGAGGGCACCACCCTCTATGGCTACACCTTC. It is translated as CSVGEGTTLYGYTF. The genes are TRBV29-1 and TRBJ1-2; no reliable D call. Trimming stripped 6 bases from V and 4 bases from J, with 18 bases between. The length of the CDR3 is 14 residues. Germline assignment: CDR1 SQVTM and CDR2 ANQGSEA.

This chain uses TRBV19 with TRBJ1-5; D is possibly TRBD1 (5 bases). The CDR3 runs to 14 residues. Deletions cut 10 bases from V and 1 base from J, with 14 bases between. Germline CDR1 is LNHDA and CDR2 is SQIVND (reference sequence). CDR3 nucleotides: TGTGCCACCACCGGGGGTTGGAGCAATCAGCCCCAGCATTTT. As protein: CATTGGWSNQPQHF.

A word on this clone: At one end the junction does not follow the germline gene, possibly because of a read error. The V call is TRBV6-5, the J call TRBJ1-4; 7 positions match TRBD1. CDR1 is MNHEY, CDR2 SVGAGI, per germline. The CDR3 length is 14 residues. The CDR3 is CASTYRDRGKKLFF. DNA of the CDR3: TGTGCCAGCACTTACCGGGACAGAGGGAAAAAACTGTTTTTT.

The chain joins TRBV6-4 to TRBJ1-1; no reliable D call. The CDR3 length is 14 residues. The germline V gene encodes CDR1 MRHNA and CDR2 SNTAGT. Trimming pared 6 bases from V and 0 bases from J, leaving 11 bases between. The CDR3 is CASRADGMNTEAFF. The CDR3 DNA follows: TGTGCCAGCAGGGCGGACGGGATGAACACTGAAGCTTTCTTT.

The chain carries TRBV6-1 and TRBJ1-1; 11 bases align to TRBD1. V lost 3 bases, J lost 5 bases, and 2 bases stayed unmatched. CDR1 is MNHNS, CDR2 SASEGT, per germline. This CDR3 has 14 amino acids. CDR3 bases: TGTGCCAGCAGTGATGGACAGGGGGCTACTGAAGCTTTCTTT. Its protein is CASSDGQGATEAFF.

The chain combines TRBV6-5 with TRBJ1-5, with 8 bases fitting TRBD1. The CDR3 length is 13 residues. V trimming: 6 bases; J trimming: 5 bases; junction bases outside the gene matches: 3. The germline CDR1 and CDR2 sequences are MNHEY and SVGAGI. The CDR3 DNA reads TGTGCCAGCAGCGCGACAGGGGATCAGCCCCAGCATTTT. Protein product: CASSATGDQPQHF.

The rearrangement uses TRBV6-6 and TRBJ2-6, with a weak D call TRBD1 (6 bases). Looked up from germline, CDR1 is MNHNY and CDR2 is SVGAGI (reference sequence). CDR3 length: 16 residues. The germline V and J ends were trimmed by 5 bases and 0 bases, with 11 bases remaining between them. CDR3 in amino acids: CASSRQDYSGANVLTF. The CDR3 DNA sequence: TGTGCCAGCAGTCGACAGGATTACTCTGGGGCCAACGTCCTGACTTTC.

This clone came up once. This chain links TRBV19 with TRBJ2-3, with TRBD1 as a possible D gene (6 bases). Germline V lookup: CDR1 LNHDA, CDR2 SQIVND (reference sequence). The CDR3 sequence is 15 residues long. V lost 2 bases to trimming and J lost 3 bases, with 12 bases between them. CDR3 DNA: TGTGCCAGTAGTATATGGGGGCCGGGTACAGATACGCAGTATTTT. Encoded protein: CASSIWGPGTDTQYF. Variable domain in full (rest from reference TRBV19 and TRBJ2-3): DGGITQSPKYLFRKEGQNVTLSCEQNLNHDAMYWYRQDPGQGLRLIYYSQIVNDFQKGDIAEGYSVSREKKESFPLTVTSAQKNPTAFYLCASSIWGPGTDTQYFGPGTRLTVL.

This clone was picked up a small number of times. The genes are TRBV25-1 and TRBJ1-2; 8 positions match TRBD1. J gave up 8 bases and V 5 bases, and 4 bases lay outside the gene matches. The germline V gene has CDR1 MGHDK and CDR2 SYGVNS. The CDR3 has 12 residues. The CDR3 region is CASSRTGKGYTF. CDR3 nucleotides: TGTGCCAGCAGTAGGACAGGGAAGGGCTACACCTTC.

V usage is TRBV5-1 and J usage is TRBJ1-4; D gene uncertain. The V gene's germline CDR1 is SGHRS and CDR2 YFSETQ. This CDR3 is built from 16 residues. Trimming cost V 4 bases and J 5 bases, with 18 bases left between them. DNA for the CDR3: TGCGCCAGCAGCACCTACCCTGGGCCTATAAATGAAAAACTGTTTTTT. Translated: CASSTYPGPINEKLFF.

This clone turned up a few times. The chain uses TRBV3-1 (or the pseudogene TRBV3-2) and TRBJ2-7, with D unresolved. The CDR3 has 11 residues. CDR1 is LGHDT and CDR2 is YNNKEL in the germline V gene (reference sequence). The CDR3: CIGFPSHEQYF. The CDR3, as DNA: TGTATCGGGTTTCCCAGCCACGAGCAGTACTTC.

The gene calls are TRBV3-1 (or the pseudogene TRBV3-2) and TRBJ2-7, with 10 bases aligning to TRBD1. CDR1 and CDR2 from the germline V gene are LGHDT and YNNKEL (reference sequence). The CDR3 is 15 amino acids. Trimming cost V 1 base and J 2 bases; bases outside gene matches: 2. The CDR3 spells CASSQGGTGAYEQYF. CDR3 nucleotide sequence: TGTGCCAGCAGCCAAGGGGGGACAGGGGCCTACGAGCAGTACTTC.

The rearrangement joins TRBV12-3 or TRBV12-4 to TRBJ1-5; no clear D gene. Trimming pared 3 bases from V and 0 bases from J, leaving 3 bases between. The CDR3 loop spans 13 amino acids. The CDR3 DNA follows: TGTGCCAGCAGTTTCTATAGCAATCAGCCCCAGCATTTT. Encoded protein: CASSFYSNQPQHF.

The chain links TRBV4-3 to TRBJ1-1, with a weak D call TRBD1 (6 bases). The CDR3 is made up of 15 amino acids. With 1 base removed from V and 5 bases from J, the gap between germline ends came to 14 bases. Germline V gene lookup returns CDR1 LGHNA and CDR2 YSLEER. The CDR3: CASSQAGGGGTEAFF. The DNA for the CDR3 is TGCGCCAGCAGCCAAGCGGGAGGGGGAGGTACTGAAGCTTTCTTT.

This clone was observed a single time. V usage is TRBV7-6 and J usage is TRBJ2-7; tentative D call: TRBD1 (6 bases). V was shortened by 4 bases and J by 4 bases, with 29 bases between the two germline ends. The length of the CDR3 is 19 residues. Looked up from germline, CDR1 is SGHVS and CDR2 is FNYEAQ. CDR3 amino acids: CASSSYRKGPTGYGYEQYF. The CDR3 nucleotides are TGTGCCAGCAGCTCCTACCGCAAGGGACCTACAGGGTATGGGTACGAGCAGTACTTC.

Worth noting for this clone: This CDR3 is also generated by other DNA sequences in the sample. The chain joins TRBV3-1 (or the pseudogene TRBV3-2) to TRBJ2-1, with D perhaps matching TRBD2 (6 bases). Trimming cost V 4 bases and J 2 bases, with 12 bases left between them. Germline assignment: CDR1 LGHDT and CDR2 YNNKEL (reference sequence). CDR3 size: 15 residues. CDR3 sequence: CASSPLGGAYNEQFF. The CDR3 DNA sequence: TGTGCCAGCAGCCCCCTCGGCGGGGCCTACAATGAGCAGTTCTTC.

The CDR3 sequence: CASSVGPQVEKLFF. The CDR3 DNA follows: TGTGCCAGCAGCGTCGGCCCTCAGGTTGAAAAACTGTTTTTT. The chain recombines TRBV9 with TRBJ1-4; D call uncertain. Germline V lookup: CDR1 SGDLS, CDR2 YYNGEE. This CDR3 region has 14 residues. Trimming stripped 2 bases from V and 7 bases from J, with 12 bases between.

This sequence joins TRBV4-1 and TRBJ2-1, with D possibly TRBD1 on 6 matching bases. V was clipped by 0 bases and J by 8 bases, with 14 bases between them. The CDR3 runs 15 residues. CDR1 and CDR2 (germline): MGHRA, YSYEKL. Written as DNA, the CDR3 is TGCGCCAGCAGCCAAGAGGGGGCCCGGGTGGATGAGCAGTTCTTC. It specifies CASSQEGARVDEQFF.

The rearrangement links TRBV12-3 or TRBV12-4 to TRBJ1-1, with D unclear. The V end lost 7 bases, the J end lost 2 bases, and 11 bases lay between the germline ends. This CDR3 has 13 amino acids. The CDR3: CASTRSPNTEAFF. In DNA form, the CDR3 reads TGTGCCAGCACCCGTTCCCCTAACACTGAAGCTTTCTTT.

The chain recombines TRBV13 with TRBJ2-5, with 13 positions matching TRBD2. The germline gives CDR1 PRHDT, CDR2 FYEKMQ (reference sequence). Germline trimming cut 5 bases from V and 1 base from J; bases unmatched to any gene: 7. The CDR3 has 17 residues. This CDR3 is CASSLSGLAGFQETQYF. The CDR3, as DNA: TGTGCCAGCAGCCTATCGGGACTAGCGGGGTTCCAAGAGACCCAGTACTTC.

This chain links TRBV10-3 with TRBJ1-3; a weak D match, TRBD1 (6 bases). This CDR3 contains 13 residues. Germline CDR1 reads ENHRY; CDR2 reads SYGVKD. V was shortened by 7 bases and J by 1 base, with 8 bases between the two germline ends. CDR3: CAINRDSGNTIYF. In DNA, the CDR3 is TGTGCCATCAACAGGGATTCTGGAAACACCATATATTTT.

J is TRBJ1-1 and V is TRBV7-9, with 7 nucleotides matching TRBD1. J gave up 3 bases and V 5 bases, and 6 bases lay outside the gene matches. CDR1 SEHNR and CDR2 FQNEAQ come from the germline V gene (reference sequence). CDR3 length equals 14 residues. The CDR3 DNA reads TGTGCCAGCAGCCCTCTTCAGGGGGACACTGAAGCTTTCTTT. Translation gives CASSPLQGDTEAFF.

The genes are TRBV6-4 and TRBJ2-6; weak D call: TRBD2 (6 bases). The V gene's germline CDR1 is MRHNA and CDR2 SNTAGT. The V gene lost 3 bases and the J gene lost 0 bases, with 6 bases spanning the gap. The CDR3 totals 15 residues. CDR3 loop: CASSEEGSGANVLTF. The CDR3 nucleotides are TGTGCCAGCAGTGAGGAGGGCTCTGGGGCCAACGTCCTGACTTTC.

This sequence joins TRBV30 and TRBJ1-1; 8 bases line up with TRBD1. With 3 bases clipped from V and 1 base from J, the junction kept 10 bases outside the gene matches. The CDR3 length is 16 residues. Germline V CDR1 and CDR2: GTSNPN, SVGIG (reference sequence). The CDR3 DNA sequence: TGTGCCTGGAGGCCTTCGTTTGGGACAGGGAACACTGAAGCTTTCTTT. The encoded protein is CAWRPSFGTGNTEAFF.

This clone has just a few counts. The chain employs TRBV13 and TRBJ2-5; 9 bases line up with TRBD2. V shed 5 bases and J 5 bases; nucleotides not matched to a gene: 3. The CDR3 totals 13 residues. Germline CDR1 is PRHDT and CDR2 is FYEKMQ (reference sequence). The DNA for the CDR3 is TGTGCCAGCAGCCGCAGCGGGGGGGAGACCCAGTACTTC. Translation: CASSRSGGETQYF. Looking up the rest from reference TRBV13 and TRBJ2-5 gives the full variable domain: AAGVIQSPRHLIKEKRETATLKCYPIPRHDTVYWYQQGPGQDPQFLISFYEKMQSDKGSIPDRFSAQQFSDYHSELNMSSLELGDSALYFCASSRSGGETQYFGPGTRLLVL.

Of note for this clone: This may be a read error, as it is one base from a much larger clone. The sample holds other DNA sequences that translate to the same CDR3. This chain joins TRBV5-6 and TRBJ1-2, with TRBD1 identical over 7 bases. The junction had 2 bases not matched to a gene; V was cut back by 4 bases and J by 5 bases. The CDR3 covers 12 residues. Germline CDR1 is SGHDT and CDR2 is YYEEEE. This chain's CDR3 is CASSRTGYGYTF. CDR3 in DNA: TGTGCCAGCAGCCGGACAGGTTATGGCTACACCTTC.

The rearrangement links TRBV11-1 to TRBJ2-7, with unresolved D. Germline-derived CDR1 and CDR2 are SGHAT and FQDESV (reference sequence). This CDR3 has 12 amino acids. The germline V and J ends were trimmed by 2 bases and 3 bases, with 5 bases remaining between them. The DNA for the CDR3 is TGTGCCAGCAGCTTAACAGACTACGAGCAGTACTTC. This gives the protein CASSLTDYEQYF.

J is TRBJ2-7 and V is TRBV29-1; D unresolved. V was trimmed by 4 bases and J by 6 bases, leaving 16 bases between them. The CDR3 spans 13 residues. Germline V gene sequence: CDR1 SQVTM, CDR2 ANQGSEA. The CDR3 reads CSVATASIGEQYF. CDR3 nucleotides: TGCAGCGTTGCAACGGCTAGTATAGGCGAGCAGTACTTC.

CDR3 sequence: CASSEGGGAFF. The CDR3 DNA reads as TGTGCTAGTTCCGAGGGAGGGGGAGCTTTCTTT. The chain links TRBV12-5 to TRBJ1-1; tentatively, D is TRBD1 (6 bases). Germline V gene data show CDR1 as LGHNT and CDR2 as FRNRAP. Trimming took 8 bases from V and 10 from J, leaving 14 bases between them. The CDR3 contains 11 residues.